A selection of T cell receptor beta chains follows, all from one sample in a study of OX40 agonist ivuxolimab in advanced cancers. TCRdb's copy holds only in-frame clones and misses some; the assay was immunoSEQ multiplex PCR. The table lists tens of thousands of clones, around 80% of them singletons. The sample in question was CD4+ or CD8+ T cells sorted from blood, obtained in a trial of the OX40 agonist ivuxolimab. The receptor source for this set is an adult with an advanced solid tumor such as melanoma, head and neck, liver or kidney cancer. Each CDR3 is given with its conserved first and last residue. D genes are given only for firm matches. Not every row has a clone size; where given, it reads once, few, many or a size class.

J | size | D | V | CDR3 | DNA
TRBJ1-1 | NA | TRBD1 | TRBV7-9 | CASSIQGASEAFF | TGTGCCAGCAGCATACAGGGGGCTTCTGAAGCTTTCTTT
TRBJ2-2 | NA | NA | TRBV5-5 | CASSTPNTGELFF | TGTGCCAGCAGCACCCCCAACACCGGGGAGTTGTTTTTT
TRBJ2-2 | NA | NA | TRBV6-5 | CASSRTGPGELFF | TGTGCCAGCAGTCGGACCGGGCCCGGGGAGCTGTTTTTT
TRBJ1-2 | NA | NA | TRBV18 | CASSPQGNGYTF | TGTGCCAGCTCACCACAAGGGAACGGCTACACCTTC
TRBJ1-5 | NA | NA | TRBV4-1 | CASSQELLRSSGQPQHF | TGCGCCAGCAGCCAAGAACTACTCAGGTCCTCGGGGCAGCCCCAGCATTTT
TRBJ2-7 | NA | TRBD1 | TRBV4-3 | CASSQELLRGTGRSYEQYF | TGCGCCAGCAGCCAAGAGCTTTTACGTGGGACAGGGAGATCCTACGAGCAGTACTTC
TRBJ1-4 | NA | TRBD1 | TRBV7-2 | CASSVRGSPGEKLFF | TGTGCCAGCAGCGTCAGGGGGTCCCCTGGGGAAAAACTGTTTTTT
TRBJ2-7 | NA | NA | TRBV6-6 | CASGQGSSYEQYF | TGTGCCAGCGGTCAGGGTAGCTCCTACGAGCAGTACTTC
TRBJ2-4 | NA | TRBD2 | TRBV4-2 | CASSQAISGGSLDIQYF | TGTGCCAGCAGCCAAGCCATTAGCGGGGGAAGTTTGGACATTCAGTACTTC
TRBJ2-7 | NA | NA | TRBV15 | CATSSWGYEQYF | TGTGCCACCAGCAGTTGGGGGTACGAGCAGTACTTC
TRBJ2-7 | NA | NA | TRBV2 | CASSENPLFSEQYF | TGTGCCAGCAGTGAAAACCCCCTATTCTCCGAGCAGTACTTC
TRBJ2-2 | NA | NA | TRBV14 | CASSPGTVPPGELFF | TGTGCCAGCAGCCCCGGGACGGTTCCACCCGGGGAGCTGTTTTTT
TRBJ2-7 | few | NA | TRBV10-3 | CAISDPGEVGYEQYF | TGTGCCATCAGTGATCCTGGGGAAGTGGGGTACGAGCAGTACTTC
TRBJ1-5 | NA | NA | TRBV18 | CASSPGGNLNQPQHF | TGTGCCAGCTCACCGGGCGGGAACCTCAATCAGCCCCAGCATTTT
TRBJ2-5 | NA | TRBD1 | TRBV7-2 | CASSYRQGWQETQYF | TGTGCCAGCAGCTACCGACAGGGTTGGCAAGAGACCCAGTACTTC
TRBJ2-5 | NA | TRBD1 | TRBV9 | CASSVATGGQETQYF | TGTGCCAGCAGCGTAGCCACAGGGGGCCAAGAGACCCAGTACTTC
TRBJ1-2 | once | NA | TRBV4-1 | CASSQDRGSDYGYTF | TGCGCCAGCAGCCAAGATCGGGGTAGTGACTATGGCTACACCTTC
TRBJ2-2 | NA | NA | TRBV19 | CASSAQNTGELFF | TGTGCCAGTAGTGCACAGAACACCGGGGAGCTGTTTTTT
TRBJ1-2 | NA | TRBD1 | TRBV5-4 | CASSPGQGNYGYTF | TGTGCCAGCAGCCCGGGACAGGGGAACTATGGCTACACCTTC
TRBJ2-1 | NA | NA | TRBV7-8 | CASSSNIRGEKFF | TGTGCCAGCAGCTCTAATATCAGGGGCGAAAAGTTCTTC
TRBJ1-2 | NA | TRBD1 | TRBV6-5 | CASSYGQVGGYTF | TGTGCCAGCAGTTATGGACAGGTTGGGGGCTACACCTTC
TRBJ2-1 | NA | NA | TRBV18 | CASSPPSLGSYNEQFF | TGTGCCAGCTCACCCCCCTCTTTAGGCTCCTACAATGAGCAGTTCTTC
TRBJ1-2 | few | NA | TRBV7-2 | CASSLAGGLFDGYTF | TGTGCCAGCAGCTTAGCGGGGGGCCTGTTCGATGGCTACACCTTC
TRBJ1-2 | NA | TRBD1 | TRBV6-1 | CASRQTGAAGYTF | TGTGCCAGCAGGCAGACAGGGGCGGCTGGCTACACCTTC
TRBJ1-2 | few | NA | TRBV5-4 | CASSLAGRGGYTF | TGTGCCAGCAGCTTGGCGGGGCGGGGTGGCTACACCTTC
TRBJ1-5 | NA | TRBD1 | TRBV28 | CASSSPGQAPWGTQHF | TGTGCCAGCAGTTCCCCCGGACAGGCTCCCTGGGGGACCCAGCATTTT
TRBJ2-5 | NA | NA | TRBV7-2 | CASSLRPRGGLGTQYF | TGTGCCAGCAGCTTACGTCCTCGCGGGGGCCTGGGGACCCAGTACTTC
TRBJ1-1 | NA | NA | TRBV7-3 | CASSKVRDTEAFF | TGTGCCAGCAGCAAGGTTCGGGACACTGAAGCTTTCTTT
TRBJ1-3 | few | NA | TRBV7-2 | CASSLGLDRYSGNTIYF | TGTGCCAGCAGCTTAGGGCTAGACAGGTACTCTGGAAACACCATATATTTT
TRBJ2-7 | NA | NA | TRBV11-2 | CASSFVSATGEQYF | TGTGCCAGCAGCTTTGTCTCGGCTACGGGGGAGCAGTACTTC
TRBJ1-1 | NA | NA | TRBV29-1 | CSAVPTAGGTEAFF | TGCAGCGCTGTACCGACAGCCGGGGGCACTGAAGCTTTCTTT
TRBJ1-1 | few | NA | TRBV18 | CASSPSVLTEAFF | TGTGCCAGCTCACCATCTGTACTCACTGAAGCTTTCTTT
TRBJ2-2 | NA | NA | TRBV7-2 | CASSYLSKVGTGELFF | TGTGCCAGCAGCTATTTATCTAAGGTTGGCACCGGGGAGCTGTTTTTT
TRBJ2-7 | NA | NA | TRBV19 | CASSNSGRVSVEQYF | TGTGCCAGTAGTAATTCTGGCAGGGTCTCGGTGGAGCAGTACTTC
TRBJ1-3 | once | NA | TRBV6-5 | CASSWGNGNTIYF | TGTGCCAGCAGTTGGGGGAATGGAAACACCATATATTTT
TRBJ2-7 | NA | NA | TRBV19 | CASSINGVGDEQYF | TGTGCCAGTAGTATAAATGGCGTCGGCGACGAGCAGTACTTC
TRBJ2-3 | once | NA | TRBV6-6 | CASSYRGSTDTQYF | TGTGCCAGCAGTTATCGGGGAAGCACAGATACGCAGTATTTT
TRBJ2-7 | NA | NA | TRBV11-3 | CASSLGEAYEQYF | TGTGCCAGCAGCTTAGGGGAGGCCTACGAGCAGTACTTC
TRBJ2-5 | once | TRBD2 | TRBV7-2 | CASSLVGSGGARGTQYF | TGTGCCAGCAGCTTAGTCGGTAGCGGGGGGGCCCGGGGGACCCAGTACTTC
TRBJ2-4 | NA | NA | TRBV5-4 | CASSPRGTLAKNIQYF | TGTGCCAGCAGCCCTCGTGGGACGCTAGCCAAAAACATTCAGTACTTC
TRBJ1-4 | NA | NA | TRBV7-6 | CASSLTDNEKLFF | TGTGCCAGCAGCTTAACGGACAATGAAAAACTGTTTTTT
TRBJ1-6 | NA | TRBD1 | TRBV5-1 | CASSPRTGANSPLHF | TGCGCCAGCAGCCCTCGAACAGGGGCTAATTCACCCCTCCACTTT
TRBJ2-3 | NA | TRBD1 | TRBV4-3 | CASSQPPTGQGVPPQYF | TGCGCCAGCAGCCAGCCCCCAACAGGACAGGGAGTGCCCCCGCAGTATTTT
TRBJ2-7 | NA | NA | TRBV28 | CASRPPVSYEQYF | TGTGCCAGCAGACCCCCAGTTTCCTACGAGCAGTACTTC
TRBJ2-3 | once | NA | TRBV19 | CASSETSYSTDTQYF | TGTGCCAGTAGTGAAACTAGTTATAGCACAGATACGCAGTATTTT
TRBJ2-1 | NA | TRBD2 | TRBV7-8 | CASSFPGSGGYNEQFF | TGTGCCAGCAGCTTCCCAGGTAGCGGGGGGTACAATGAGCAGTTCTTC
TRBJ2-2 | once | NA | TRBV7-8 | CASSLGFGVHGELFF | TGTGCCAGCAGCTTAGGGTTCGGAGTGCACGGGGAGCTGTTTTTT
TRBJ2-2 | once | NA | TRBV10-3 | CAAGSDPLSGELFF | TGTGCCGCGGGATCAGACCCTTTGTCCGGGGAGCTGTTTTTT
TRBJ2-7 | NA | NA | TRBV7-9 | CASHNSGVREQYF | TGTGCCAGCCACAACTCAGGGGTAAGGGAGCAGTACTTC
TRBJ2-3 | NA | TRBD1 | TRBV7-6 | CASSPRPGQSTDTQYF | TGTGCCAGCAGCCCTAGGCCGGGACAGAGCACAGATACGCAGTATTTT
TRBJ2-4 | NA | NA | TRBV29-1 | CSVSGAEDIQYF | TGCAGCGTTTCAGGGGCGGAGGACATTCAGTACTTC